This TCR beta chain stems from a study of shared T cell receptors in the human thymus. The germline V gene encodes CDR1 MNHEY and CDR2 SVGAGI. Trimming took 6 bases from V and 8 from J; bases not matched to a gene: 11. The CDR3 contains 15 residues. This table comes from immunoSEQ multiplex PCR, and its TCRdb copy is limited to in-frame clones, with some not included. The sample shows roughly 500,000 clones, about 84% of them seen only once. The same data also contributed to another study, on human thymus T cells. That work contributes: Those donating were healthy Finnish infants in corrective surgery for congenital heart defects. In corrective heart surgery, resections were taken, and these provided the thymus tissue. Thymic and blood repertoires seemed to show skewed V and J gene use. Related research described strongly overlapping thymic repertoires in unrelated people.

The source of this sequence is a boy under two years old with a congenital heart defect. The sequencing sample was made of thymocytes. The J gene is TRBJ1-2, the V gene TRBV6-5; 11 positions agree with TRBD1. The CDR3, as DNA: TGTGCCAGCAGGGGGGCTGGGGGACAGGGGGGCGGCTACACCTTC. Residues: CASRGAGGQGGGYTF.